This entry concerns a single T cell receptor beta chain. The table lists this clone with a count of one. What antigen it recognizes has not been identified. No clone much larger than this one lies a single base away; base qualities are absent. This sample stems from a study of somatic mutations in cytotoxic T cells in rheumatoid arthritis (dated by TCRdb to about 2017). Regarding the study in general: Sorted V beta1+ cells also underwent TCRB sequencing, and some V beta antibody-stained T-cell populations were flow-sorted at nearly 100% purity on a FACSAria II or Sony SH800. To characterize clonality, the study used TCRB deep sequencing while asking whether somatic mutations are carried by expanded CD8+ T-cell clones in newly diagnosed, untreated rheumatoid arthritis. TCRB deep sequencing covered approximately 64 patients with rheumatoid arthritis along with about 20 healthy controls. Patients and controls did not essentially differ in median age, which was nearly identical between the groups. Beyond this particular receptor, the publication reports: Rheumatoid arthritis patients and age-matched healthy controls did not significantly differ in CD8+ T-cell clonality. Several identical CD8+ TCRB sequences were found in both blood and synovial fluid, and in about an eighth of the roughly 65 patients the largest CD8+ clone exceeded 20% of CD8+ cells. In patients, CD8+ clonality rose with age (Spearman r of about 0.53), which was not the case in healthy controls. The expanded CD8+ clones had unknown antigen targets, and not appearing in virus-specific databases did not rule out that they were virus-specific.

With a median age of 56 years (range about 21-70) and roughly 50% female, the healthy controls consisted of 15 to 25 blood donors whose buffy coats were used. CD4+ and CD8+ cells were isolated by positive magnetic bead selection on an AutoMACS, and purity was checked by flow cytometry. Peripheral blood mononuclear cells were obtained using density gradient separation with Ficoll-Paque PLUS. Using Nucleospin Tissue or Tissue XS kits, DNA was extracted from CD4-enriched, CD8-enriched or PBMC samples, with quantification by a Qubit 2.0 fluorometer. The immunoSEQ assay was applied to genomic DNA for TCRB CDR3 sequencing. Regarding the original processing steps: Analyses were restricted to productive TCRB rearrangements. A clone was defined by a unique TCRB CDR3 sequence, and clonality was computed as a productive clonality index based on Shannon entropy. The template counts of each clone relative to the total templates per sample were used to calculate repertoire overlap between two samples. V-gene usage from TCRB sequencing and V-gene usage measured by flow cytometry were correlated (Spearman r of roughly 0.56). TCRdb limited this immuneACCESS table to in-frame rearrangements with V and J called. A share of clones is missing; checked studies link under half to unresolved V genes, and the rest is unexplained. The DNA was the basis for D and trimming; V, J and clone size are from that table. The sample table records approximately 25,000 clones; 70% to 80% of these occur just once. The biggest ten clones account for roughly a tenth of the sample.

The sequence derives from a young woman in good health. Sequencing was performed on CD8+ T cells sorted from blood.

The CDR3 amino acid sequence is: CASSPQGPYEQYV. The DNA sequence follows: TGTGCCAGCAGTCCCCAGGGGCCCTACGAGCAGTACGTC. Recombination linked TRBV27 to TRBJ2-7, and TRBD1 may be the D gene, going by 6 matching bases. The CDR3 holds 13 amino acids from the cysteine to the valine. The DNA shown is the 39-base CDR3, in frame from base 1. The germline V gene (reference sequence) supplies CDR1 MNHEY and CDR2 SMNVEV. V lost 5 bases and J lost 2 bases; the stretch between them is 10 bases long.